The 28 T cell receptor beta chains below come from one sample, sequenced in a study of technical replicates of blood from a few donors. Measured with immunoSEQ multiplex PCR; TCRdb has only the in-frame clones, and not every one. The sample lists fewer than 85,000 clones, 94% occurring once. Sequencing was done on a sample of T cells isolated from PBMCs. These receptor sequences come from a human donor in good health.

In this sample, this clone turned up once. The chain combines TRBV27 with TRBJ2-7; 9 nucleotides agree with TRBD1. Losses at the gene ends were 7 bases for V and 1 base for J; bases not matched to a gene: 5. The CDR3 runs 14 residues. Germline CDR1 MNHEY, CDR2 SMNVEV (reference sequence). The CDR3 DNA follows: TGTGCCAGCAACAAAGGGACAGGGTCCTACGAGCAGTACTTC. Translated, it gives CASNKGTGSYEQYF.

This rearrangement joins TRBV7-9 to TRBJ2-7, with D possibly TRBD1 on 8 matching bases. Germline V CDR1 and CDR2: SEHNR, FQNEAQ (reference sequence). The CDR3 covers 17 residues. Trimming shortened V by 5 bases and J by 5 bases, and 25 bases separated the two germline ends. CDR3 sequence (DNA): TGTGCCAGCAGCCCACGCCGGGGGGACAGGTTATTCCACGAGCAGTACTTC. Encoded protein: CASSPRRGDRLFHEQYF.

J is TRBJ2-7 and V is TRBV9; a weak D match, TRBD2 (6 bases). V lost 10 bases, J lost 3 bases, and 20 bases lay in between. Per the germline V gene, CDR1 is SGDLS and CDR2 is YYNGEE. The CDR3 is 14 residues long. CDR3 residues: CAVRRDQKGYEQYF. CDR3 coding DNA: TGTGCCGTCCGGAGGGACCAAAAGGGCTACGAGCAGTACTTC. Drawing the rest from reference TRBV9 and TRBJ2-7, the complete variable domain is DSGVTQTPKHLITATGQRVTLRCSPRSGDLSVYWYQQSLDQGLQFLIQYYNGEERAKGNILERFSAQQFPDLHSELNLSSLELGDSALYFCAVRRDQKGYEQYFGPGTRLTVT.

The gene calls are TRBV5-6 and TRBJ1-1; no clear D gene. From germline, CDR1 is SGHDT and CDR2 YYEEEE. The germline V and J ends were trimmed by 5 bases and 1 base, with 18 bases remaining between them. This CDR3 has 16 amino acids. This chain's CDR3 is CASRPLPDFQNTEAFF. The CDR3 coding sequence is TGTGCCAGCAGGCCCCTCCCGGACTTCCAGAACACTGAAGCTTTCTTT.

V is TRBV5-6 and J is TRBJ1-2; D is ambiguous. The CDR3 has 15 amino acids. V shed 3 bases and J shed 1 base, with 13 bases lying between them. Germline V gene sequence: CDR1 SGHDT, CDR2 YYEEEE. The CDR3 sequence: CASSSSPLVNYGYTF. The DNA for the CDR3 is TGTGCCAGCAGCTCATCCCCCTTAGTTAACTATGGCTACACCTTC.

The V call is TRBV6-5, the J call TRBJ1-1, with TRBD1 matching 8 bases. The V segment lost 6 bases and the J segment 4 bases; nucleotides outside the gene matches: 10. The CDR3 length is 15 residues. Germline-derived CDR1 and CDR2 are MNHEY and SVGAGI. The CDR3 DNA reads TGTGCCAGCAGGATTGCAGGGGGCTCTGGCACTGAAGCTTTCTTT. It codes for CASRIAGGSGTEAFF.

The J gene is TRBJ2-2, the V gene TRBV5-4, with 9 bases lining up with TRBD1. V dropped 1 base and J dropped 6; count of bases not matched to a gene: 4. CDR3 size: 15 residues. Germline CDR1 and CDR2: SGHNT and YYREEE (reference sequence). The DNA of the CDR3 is TGTGCCAGCAGCTTGTGGGACAGGGCATCCGGGGAGCTGTTTTTT. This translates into CASSLWDRASGELFF.

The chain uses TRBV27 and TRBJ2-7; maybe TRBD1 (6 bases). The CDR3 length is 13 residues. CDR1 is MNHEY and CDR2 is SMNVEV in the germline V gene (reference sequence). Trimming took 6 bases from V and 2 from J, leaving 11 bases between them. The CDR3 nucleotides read TGTGCCAGCAGACCTCGACAGGCCTACGAGCAGTACTTC. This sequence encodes CASRPRQAYEQYF.

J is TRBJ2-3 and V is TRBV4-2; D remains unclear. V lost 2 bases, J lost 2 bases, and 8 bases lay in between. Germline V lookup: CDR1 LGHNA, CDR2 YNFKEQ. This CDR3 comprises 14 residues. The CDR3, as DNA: TGTGCCAGCAGCCAAACGATAGTCACAGATACGCAGTATTTT. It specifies CASSQTIVTDTQYF.

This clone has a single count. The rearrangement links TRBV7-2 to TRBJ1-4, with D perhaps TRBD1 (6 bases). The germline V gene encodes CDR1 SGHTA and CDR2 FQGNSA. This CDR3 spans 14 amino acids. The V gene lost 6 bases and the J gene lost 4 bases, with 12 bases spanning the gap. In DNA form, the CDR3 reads TGTGCCAGCAGGACACAGGGCGATAATGAAAAACTGTTTTTT. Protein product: CASRTQGDNEKLFF.

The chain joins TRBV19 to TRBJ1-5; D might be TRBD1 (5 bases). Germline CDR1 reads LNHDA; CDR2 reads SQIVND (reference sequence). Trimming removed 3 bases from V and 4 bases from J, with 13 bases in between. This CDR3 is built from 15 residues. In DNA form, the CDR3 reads TGTGCCAGTAGTATGTTGGTCGGGGGTAATCAGCCCCAGCATTTT. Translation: CASSMLVGGNQPQHF.

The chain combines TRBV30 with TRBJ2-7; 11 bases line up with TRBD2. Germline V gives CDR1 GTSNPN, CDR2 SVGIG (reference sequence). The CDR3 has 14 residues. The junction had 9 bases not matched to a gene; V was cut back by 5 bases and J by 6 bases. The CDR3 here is CAWGGGLAGGEQYF. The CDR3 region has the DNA TGTGCCTGGGGGGGAGGACTAGCGGGTGGCGAGCAGTACTTC. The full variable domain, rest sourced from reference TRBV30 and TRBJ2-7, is SQTIHQWPATLVQPVGSPLSLECTVEGTSNPNLYWYRQAAGRGLQLLFYSVGIGQISSEVPQNLSASRPQDRQFILSSKKLLLSDSGFYLCAWGGGLAGGEQYFGPGTRLTVT.

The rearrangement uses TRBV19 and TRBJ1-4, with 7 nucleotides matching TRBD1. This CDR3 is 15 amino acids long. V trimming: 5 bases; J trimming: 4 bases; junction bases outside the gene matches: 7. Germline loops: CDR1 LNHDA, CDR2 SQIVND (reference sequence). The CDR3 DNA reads TGTGCCAGTAGTGCCTCAGGGGGATTTAATGAAAAACTGTTTTTT. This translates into CASSASGGFNEKLFF.

DNA of the CDR3: TGTGCCAGCAGCAAAGGGGACAGGAGGCATACGCAGTATTTT. It encodes CASSKGDRRHTQYF. The gene calls are TRBV6-5 and TRBJ2-3, with 8 bases that match TRBD1. Germline trimming cut 6 bases from V and 7 bases from J; bases unmatched to any gene: 9. Germline-derived CDR1 and CDR2 are MNHEY and SVGAGI. The length of the CDR3 is 14 residues.

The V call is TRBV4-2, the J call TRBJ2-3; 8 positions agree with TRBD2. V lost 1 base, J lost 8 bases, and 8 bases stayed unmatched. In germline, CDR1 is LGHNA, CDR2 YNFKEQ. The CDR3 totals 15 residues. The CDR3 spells CASSQARAGESTQYF. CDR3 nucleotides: TGTGCCAGCAGCCAAGCGCGAGCGGGAGAAAGTACGCAGTATTTT.

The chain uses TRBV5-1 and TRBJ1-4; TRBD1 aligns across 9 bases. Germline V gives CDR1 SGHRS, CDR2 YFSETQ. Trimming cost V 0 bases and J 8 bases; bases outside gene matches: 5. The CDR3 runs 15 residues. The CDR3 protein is CASSLGDRVEEKLFF. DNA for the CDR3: TGCGCCAGCAGCTTGGGGGACAGGGTGGAAGAAAAACTGTTTTTT.

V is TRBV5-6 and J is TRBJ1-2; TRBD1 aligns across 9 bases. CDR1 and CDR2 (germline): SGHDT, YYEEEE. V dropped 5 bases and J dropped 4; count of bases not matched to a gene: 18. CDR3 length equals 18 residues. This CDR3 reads CASRRKPLQGAPGYGYTF. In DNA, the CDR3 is TGTGCCAGCAGACGGAAACCACTACAGGGGGCGCCGGGCTATGGCTACACCTTC.

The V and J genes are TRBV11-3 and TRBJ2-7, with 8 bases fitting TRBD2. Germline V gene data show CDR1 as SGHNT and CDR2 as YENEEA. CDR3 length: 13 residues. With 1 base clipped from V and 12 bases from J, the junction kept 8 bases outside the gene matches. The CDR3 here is CASSLGTGGPPYF. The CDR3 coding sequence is TGTGCCAGCAGCTTAGGGACGGGGGGGCCGCCGTACTTC.

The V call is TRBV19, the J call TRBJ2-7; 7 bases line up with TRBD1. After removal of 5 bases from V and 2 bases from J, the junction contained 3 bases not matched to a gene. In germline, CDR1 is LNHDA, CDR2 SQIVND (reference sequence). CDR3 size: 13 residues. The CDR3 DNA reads TGTGCCAGTAGTCTCGGGACAGCCTACGAGCAGTACTTC. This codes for CASSLGTAYEQYF.

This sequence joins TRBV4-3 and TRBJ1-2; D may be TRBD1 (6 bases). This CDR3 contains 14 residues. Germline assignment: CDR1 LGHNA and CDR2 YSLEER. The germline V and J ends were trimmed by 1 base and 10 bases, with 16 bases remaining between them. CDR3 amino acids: CASSQAGGLRDYTF. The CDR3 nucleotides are TGCGCCAGCAGCCAAGCCGGGGGGCTAAGGGACTACACCTTC.

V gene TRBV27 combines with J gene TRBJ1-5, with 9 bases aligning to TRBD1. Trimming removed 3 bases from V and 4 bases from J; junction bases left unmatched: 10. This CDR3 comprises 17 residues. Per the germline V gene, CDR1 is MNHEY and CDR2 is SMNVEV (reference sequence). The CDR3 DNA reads TGTGCCAGCAGTTTCTTCGGGACAGGGCGGTTGAATCAGCCCCAGCATTTT. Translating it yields CASSFFGTGRLNQPQHF.

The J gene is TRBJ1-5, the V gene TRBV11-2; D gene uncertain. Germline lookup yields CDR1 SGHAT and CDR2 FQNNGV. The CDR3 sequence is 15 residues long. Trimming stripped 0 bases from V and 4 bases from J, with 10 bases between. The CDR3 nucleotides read TGTGCCAGCAGCTTAGATGGTGGAGTTAATCAGCCCCAGCATTTT. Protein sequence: CASSLDGGVNQPQHF.

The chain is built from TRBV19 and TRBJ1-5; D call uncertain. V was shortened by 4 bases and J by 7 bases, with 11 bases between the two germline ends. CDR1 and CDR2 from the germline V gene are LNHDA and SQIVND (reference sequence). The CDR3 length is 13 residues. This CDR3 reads CASSTGREQPQHF. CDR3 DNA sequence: TGTGCCAGTAGTACTGGTAGGGAGCAGCCCCAGCATTTT.

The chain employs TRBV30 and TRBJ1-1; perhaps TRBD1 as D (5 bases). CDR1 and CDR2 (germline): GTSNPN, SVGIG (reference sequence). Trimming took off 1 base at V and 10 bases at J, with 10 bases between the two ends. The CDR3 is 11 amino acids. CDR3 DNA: TGTGCCTGGAGTGGTCCCCAGGGAGCTTTCTTT. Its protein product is CAWSGPQGAFF.

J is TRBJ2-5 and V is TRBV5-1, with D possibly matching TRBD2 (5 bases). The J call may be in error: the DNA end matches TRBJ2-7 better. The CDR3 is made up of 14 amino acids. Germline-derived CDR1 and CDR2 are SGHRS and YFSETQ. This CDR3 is CASSFLGSSYEQYF. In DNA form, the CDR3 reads TGCGCCAGCAGTTTCCTGGGGAGCTCCTACGAGCAGTACTTC.

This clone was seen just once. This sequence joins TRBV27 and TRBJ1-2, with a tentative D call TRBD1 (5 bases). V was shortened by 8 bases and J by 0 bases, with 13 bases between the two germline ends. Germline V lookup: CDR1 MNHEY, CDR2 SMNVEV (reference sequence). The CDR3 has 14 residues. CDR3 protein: CASALQGTNYGYTF. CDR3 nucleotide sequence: TGTGCCAGCGCCCTGCAGGGAACTAACTATGGCTACACCTTC.

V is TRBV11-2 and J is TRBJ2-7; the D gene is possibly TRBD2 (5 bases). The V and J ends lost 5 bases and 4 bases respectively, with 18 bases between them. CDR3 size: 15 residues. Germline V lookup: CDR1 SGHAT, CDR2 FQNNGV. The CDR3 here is CASSLSGIAGYEQYF. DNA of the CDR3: TGTGCCAGCAGCCTCTCGGGGATTGCCGGGTACGAGCAGTACTTC.

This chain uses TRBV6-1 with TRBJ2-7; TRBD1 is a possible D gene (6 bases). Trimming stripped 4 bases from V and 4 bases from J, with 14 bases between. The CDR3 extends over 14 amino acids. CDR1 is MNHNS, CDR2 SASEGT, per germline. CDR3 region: CASSGWDKGYEQYF. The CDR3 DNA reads TGTGCCAGCAGTGGATGGGACAAGGGTTACGAGCAGTACTTC.